These 28 T cell receptor beta chains came from one sample sequenced in a study of blood T cell repertoires in COVID-19. TCRdb's copy holds only in-frame clones and misses some; the assay was immunoSEQ multiplex PCR. This sample has approximately 100,000 clones; approximately 82% occur once, and the top ten carry 25%. The specimen sequenced was peripheral blood. These receptors originate from a man in his fifties or sixties with acute or convalescent COVID-19.

The chain recombines TRBV13 with TRBJ1-2; possibly TRBD1 for D (6 bases). CDR1 is PRHDT and CDR2 is FYEKMQ in the germline V gene (reference sequence). The CDR3 sequence is 14 residues long. V was trimmed by 6 bases and J by 4 bases, leaving 15 bases between them. For the CDR3, the DNA is TGTGCCAGCAGGTCCCCGGGGGGCGGCTATGGCTACACCTTC. It encodes CASRSPGGGYGYTF.

V gene TRBV24-1 combines with J gene TRBJ2-1; perhaps TRBD1 as D (5 bases). Germline V gives CDR1 KGHDR, CDR2 SFDVKD. The CDR3 is 13 amino acids. Trimming stripped 10 bases from V and 0 bases from J, with 9 bases between. In DNA, the CDR3 is TGTGCCACGCAGGGTATCTCCTACAATGAGCAGTTCTTC. This translates into CATQGISYNEQFF.

This chain joins TRBV25-1 and TRBJ1-2; perhaps TRBD1 as D (6 bases). The CDR3 has 13 residues. V dropped 5 bases and J dropped 1 base, with 8 bases sitting between them. Germline CDR1 and CDR2: MGHDK and SYGVNS. CDR3 sequence: CASSSRGNYGYTF. CDR3 sequence (DNA): TGTGCCAGCAGTAGCAGGGGTAACTATGGCTACACCTTC.

The chain has TRBV7-6 and TRBJ2-3; 8 bases line up with TRBD2. The CDR3 spans 15 residues. V trimming: 5 bases; J trimming: 4 bases; junction bases outside the gene matches: 8. Germline lookup yields CDR1 SGHVS and CDR2 FNYEAQ. The CDR3: CASSTSGGPSDTQYF. CDR3 sequence (DNA): TGTGCCAGCAGCACAAGCGGGGGCCCTTCAGATACGCAGTATTTT.

This clone was observed a few times. The chain has TRBV3-1 (or the pseudogene TRBV3-2) and TRBJ2-1; 7 nucleotides match TRBD1. V dropped 2 bases and J dropped 4; count of bases not matched to a gene: 8. This CDR3 comprises 16 residues. Germline CDR1 LGHDT, CDR2 YNNKEL (reference sequence). The CDR3 nucleotides are TGTGCCAGCAGCCAATGGGACAGTTCCCTATACAATGAGCAGTTCTTC. The encoded protein is CASSQWDSSLYNEQFF.

The chain uses TRBV7-2 and TRBJ1-1; D might be TRBD1 (5 bases). CDR3 length: 13 amino acids. Trimming took 5 bases from V and 1 from J, leaving 8 bases between them. CDR1 and CDR2 (germline): SGHTA, FQGNSA. CDR3 sequence (DNA): TGTGCCAGCAGCCTAACAGGGAACACTGAAGCTTTCTTT. It yields the protein CASSLTGNTEAFF.

This chain uses TRBV6-6 with TRBJ2-6; 10 nucleotides line up with TRBD1. CDR3 length equals 18 residues. CDR1 and CDR2 (germline): MNHNY, SVGAGI (reference sequence). Trimming removed 5 bases from V and 0 bases from J; junction bases left unmatched: 7. The chain's CDR3 is CASSPFGTGVSGANVLTF. In DNA, the CDR3 is TGTGCCAGCAGTCCCTTCGGGACAGGGGTCTCTGGGGCCAACGTCCTGACTTTC.

This rearrangement joins TRBV5-1 to TRBJ2-3; 10 positions match TRBD2. Germline CDR1 reads SGHRS; CDR2 reads YFSETQ. CDR3 length equals 17 residues. The V segment lost 1 base and the J segment 1 base; nucleotides outside the gene matches: 6. The DNA of the CDR3 is TGCGCCAGCAGCTTGTTTGCTAGCGGGGGAGGCACAGATACGCAGTATTTT. Translating it yields CASSLFASGGGTDTQYF.

V and J are TRBV19 and TRBJ2-5, with D maybe TRBD2 (7 bases). The germline V gene has CDR1 LNHDA and CDR2 SQIVND (reference sequence). The length of the CDR3 is 14 residues. V lost 2 bases and J 5 bases, leaving 12 bases between the germline ends. The chain's CDR3 is CASSIRGARETQYF. The CDR3 nucleotides are TGTGCCAGTAGTATACGGGGGGCTCGGGAGACCCAGTACTTC.

The J gene is TRBJ2-7, the V gene TRBV10-2; possible D gene TRBD2, 5 bases. Germline CDR1 WSHSY, CDR2 SAAADI. The V and J ends lost 4 bases and 6 bases respectively, with 10 bases between them. CDR3 size: 12 residues. The CDR3 loop reads CASSALGSEQYF. DNA for the CDR3: TGCGCCAGCAGTGCCCTAGGGAGCGAGCAGTACTTC.

In this sample, this clone turned up a few times. The rearrangement joins TRBV6-2 or TRBV6-3 to TRBJ1-6, with no clear D. Germline V gene sequence: CDR1 MNHEY, CDR2 SVGEGT. The CDR3 loop spans 14 amino acids. The ends were cut back, 6 bases at V and 7 bases at J, with 13 bases in the middle. The CDR3 bases are TGTGCCAGCAGCACGGGTCCGGGGAATTCACCCCTCCACTTT. Protein product: CASSTGPGNSPLHF.

The chain is built from TRBV28 and TRBJ2-2, with D tentatively TRBD1 (6 bases). Trimming took off 1 base at V and 0 bases at J, with 12 bases between the two ends. The CDR3 is 17 residues long. Germline V gives CDR1 MDHEN, CDR2 SYDVKM. CDR3 in amino acids: CASSLLLGASNTGELFF. DNA for the CDR3: TGTGCCAGCAGTTTATTGTTGGGGGCCTCGAACACCGGGGAGCTGTTTTTT.

V and J are TRBV24-1 and TRBJ1-5; D might be TRBD1 (6 bases). The CDR3 contains 15 residues. Trimming took 4 bases from V and 7 from J, leaving 16 bases between them. CDR1 is KGHDR and CDR2 is SFDVKD in the germline V gene. CDR3 sequence (DNA): TGTGCCACCAGTGAAGGGGACAATAAGGGGCAGCCCCAGCATTTT. The encoded protein is CATSEGDNKGQPQHF.

V usage is TRBV3-1 (or the pseudogene TRBV3-2) and J usage is TRBJ2-7; D perhaps matches TRBD2 (6 bases). The CDR3 has 13 amino acids. The germline gives CDR1 LGHDT, CDR2 YNNKEL (reference sequence). V was trimmed by 4 bases and J by 6 bases, leaving 13 bases between them. The chain's CDR3 is CASSPDWRAEQYF. In nucleotides, the CDR3 is TGTGCCAGCAGCCCGGATTGGAGGGCCGAGCAGTACTTC.

This chain joins TRBV27 and TRBJ2-1, with 14 bases fitting TRBD2. The ends lost 5 bases at V and 6 bases at J; junction bases unmatched: 15. The CDR3 is made up of 19 amino acids. Germline CDR1 and CDR2: MNHEY and SMNVEV (reference sequence). The CDR3 loop reads CASSQTSGGARVGLNEQFF. In DNA form, the CDR3 reads TGTGCCAGCAGTCAGACTAGCGGGGGGGCCAGGGTGGGGCTCAATGAGCAGTTCTTC.

The V gene is TRBV28, the J gene TRBJ1-2, with 11 bases identical to TRBD1. The germline CDR1 and CDR2 sequences are MDHEN and SYDVKM. The length of the CDR3 is 16 residues. J was trimmed by 2 bases and V by 5 bases; bases with no gene match: 7. The CDR3 sequence is CASSVGTGGENYGYTF. CDR3 DNA sequence: TGTGCCAGCAGTGTCGGGACAGGGGGGGAAAACTATGGCTACACCTTC.

The chain joins TRBV7-2 to TRBJ1-2; the D is unclear. Germline-derived CDR1 and CDR2 are SGHTA and FQGNSA. The ends were cut back, 3 bases at V and 3 bases at J, with 8 bases in the middle. The CDR3 is 13 residues long. DNA of the CDR3: TGTGCCAGCAGCTTTATACAAGACTATGGCTACACCTTC. The encoded protein is CASSFIQDYGYTF.

The rearrangement links TRBV4-3 to TRBJ2-6, with no clear D. Germline V gene data show CDR1 as LGHNA and CDR2 as YSLEER. The CDR3 contains 15 residues. V was cut by 4 bases and J by 4 bases, with 11 bases left in between. The CDR3 spells CASSPRQGGANVLTF. The DNA of the CDR3 is TGCGCCAGCAGCCCCAGGCAAGGAGGGGCCAACGTCCTGACTTTC.

This clone was counted a few times. This chain links TRBV2 with TRBJ1-5, with D possibly matching TRBD1 (6 bases). Per the germline V gene, CDR1 is SNHLY and CDR2 is FYNNEI. This CDR3 comprises 14 residues. Trimming took 2 bases from V and 6 from J, leaving 11 bases between them. The CDR3 region is CASSERGAGQPQHF. For the CDR3, the DNA is TGTGCCAGCAGTGAACGGGGGGCCGGTCAGCCCCAGCATTTT.

The chain employs TRBV2 and TRBJ2-7; 10 nucleotides match TRBD1. V dropped 6 bases and J dropped 3; count of bases not matched to a gene: 5. The CDR3 is made up of 14 amino acids. Germline V lookup: CDR1 SNHLY, CDR2 FYNNEI. This CDR3 is CASSPGQGGYEQYF. The CDR3 nucleotides read TGTGCCAGCAGCCCCGGACAGGGGGGCTACGAGCAGTACTTC.

V usage is TRBV27 and J usage is TRBJ1-1; 8 nucleotides align to TRBD1. V was pared by 3 bases and J by 4 bases, with 7 bases of the junction left unmatched. The CDR3 length is 15 residues. Germline values: CDR1 MNHEY, CDR2 SMNVEV (reference sequence). The DNA for the CDR3 is TGTGCCAGCAGTTTGATGGGACAGGTCAGCACTGAAGCTTTCTTT. Encoded protein: CASSLMGQVSTEAFF.

The chain is built from TRBV5-1 and TRBJ1-2; TRBD1 agrees at 9 bases. The ends lost 7 bases at V and 8 bases at J; junction bases unmatched: 9. The CDR3 contains 13 residues. CDR1 and CDR2 (germline): SGHRS, YFSETQ. The CDR3: CASYGQGPAGYTF. The CDR3 DNA follows: TGCGCCAGCTATGGACAGGGGCCGGCAGGCTACACCTTC.

V gene TRBV5-6 combines with J gene TRBJ1-6; D may be TRBD1 (6 bases). V lost 2 bases, J lost 4 bases, and 10 bases lay in between. Germline V gene lookup returns CDR1 SGHDT and CDR2 YYEEEE. This CDR3 contains 15 residues. The CDR3 coding sequence is TGTGCCAGCAGCTTATGGGGGCCGTATAATTCACCCCTCCACTTT. Translating gives CASSLWGPYNSPLHF.

This clone came up once. The chain carries TRBV9 and TRBJ1-4; a weak D match, TRBD1 (6 bases). With 0 bases removed from V and 5 bases from J, the gap between germline ends came to 14 bases. The CDR3 has 16 residues. CDR1 is SGDLS, CDR2 YYNGEE, per germline. The CDR3, as DNA: TGTGCCAGCAGCGTAGCTACAGGGCAGGGGAATGAAAAACTGTTTTTT. The encoded protein is CASSVATGQGNEKLFF.

The chain joins TRBV6-1 to TRBJ2-7; tentative D call: TRBD1 (6 bases). The CDR3 contains 17 residues. V was pared by 2 bases and J by 2 bases, with 19 bases between. Germline V lookup: CDR1 MNHNS, CDR2 SASEGT. The CDR3 protein is CASSEKGESTIPYEQYV. Here the CDR3 DNA reads TGTGCCAGCAGTGAAAAGGGGGAGTCTACGATTCCCTACGAGCAGTACGTC.

This rearrangement joins TRBV5-1 to TRBJ2-7, with 7 bases lining up with TRBD1. The CDR3 is 14 amino acids. The V gene's germline CDR1 is SGHRS and CDR2 YFSETQ. The J segment lost 3 bases and the V segment lost 0 bases, leaving 3 bases of the junction unmatched. The CDR3 sequence: CASSLDGTDYEQYF. CDR3 nucleotide sequence: TGCGCCAGCAGCTTGGATGGGACAGACTACGAGCAGTACTTC.

V usage is TRBV4-3 and J usage is TRBJ2-3; 11 nucleotides agree with TRBD2. The CDR3 sequence is 17 residues long. The germline CDR1 and CDR2 sequences are LGHNA and YSLEER. V lost 1 base, J lost 4 bases, and 7 bases stayed unmatched. CDR3 coding DNA: TGCGCCAGCAGCCAAGTCCCGACTAGCGGGACGGCAGATACGCAGTATTTT. As protein: CASSQVPTSGTADTQYF.

The CDR3: CASSSRTGILTDTQYF. The DNA of the CDR3 is TGTGCCAGCAGCTCGAGGACAGGGATCCTCACAGATACGCAGTATTTT. This rearrangement joins TRBV7-6 to TRBJ2-3; 8 nucleotides line up with TRBD1. This CDR3 contains 16 residues. The junction had 8 bases not matched to a gene; V was cut back by 4 bases and J by 2 bases. Germline V gene sequence: CDR1 SGHVS, CDR2 FNYEAQ.